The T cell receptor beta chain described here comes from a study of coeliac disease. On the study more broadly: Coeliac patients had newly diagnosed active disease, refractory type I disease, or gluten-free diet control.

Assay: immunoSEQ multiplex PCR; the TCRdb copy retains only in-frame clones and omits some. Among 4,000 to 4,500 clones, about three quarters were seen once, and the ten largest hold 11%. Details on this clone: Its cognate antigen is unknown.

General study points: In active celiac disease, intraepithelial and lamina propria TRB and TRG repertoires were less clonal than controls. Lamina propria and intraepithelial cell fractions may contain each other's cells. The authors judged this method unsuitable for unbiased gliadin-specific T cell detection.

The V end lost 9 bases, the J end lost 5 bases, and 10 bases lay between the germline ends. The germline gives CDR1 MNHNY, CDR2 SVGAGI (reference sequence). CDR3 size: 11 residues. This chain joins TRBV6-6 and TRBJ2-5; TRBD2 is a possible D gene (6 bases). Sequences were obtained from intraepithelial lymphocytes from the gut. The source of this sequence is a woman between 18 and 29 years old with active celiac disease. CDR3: CASGTAETQYF. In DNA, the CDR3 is TGTGCCAGTGGGACTGCGGAGACCCAGTACTTC.